This is a list of T cell receptor beta chains from one sample in a study of PD-1 blockade in classical Hodgkin lymphoma. Profiled with immunoSEQ multiplex PCR; TCRdb holds only in-frame clones, not every one. Among 20,000 to 25,000 clones listed, 90% were seen once. The sample was CD4+ T cells from blood. The receptors were gathered from a human donor with classical Hodgkin lymphoma. Both conserved end residues are trimmed from each CDR3.

V	J	CDR3
TRBV28	TRBJ2-2	ASRSGTRNTGELF
TRBV10-3	TRBJ2-1	AITPQLGAGGINEQF
TRBV7-9	TRBJ2-2	ASSLVRVDGELF
TRBV29-1	TRBJ2-3	SVEEAPDTQY
TRBV15	TRBJ1-1	ATSRDPASDTEAF
TRBV28	TRBJ1-2	ASSLQGVVGGYT
TRBV30	TRBJ1-2	AWNRGRNYGYT
TRBV9	TRBJ2-7	ASSVGGQVIYEQY
TRBV7-7	TRBJ1-1	ASSFSPGRPEAF
TRBV18	TRBJ1-1	ASSPAGKDTEAF
TRBV28	TRBJ2-7	ASSFLGLAGTYEQY
TRBV15	TRBJ1-1	ATSRVHLGGTEAF
TRBV4-1	TRBJ1-1	ASSQLTGFGTEAF
TRBV6-1	TRBJ2-4	ASSLQIGFVNIQY